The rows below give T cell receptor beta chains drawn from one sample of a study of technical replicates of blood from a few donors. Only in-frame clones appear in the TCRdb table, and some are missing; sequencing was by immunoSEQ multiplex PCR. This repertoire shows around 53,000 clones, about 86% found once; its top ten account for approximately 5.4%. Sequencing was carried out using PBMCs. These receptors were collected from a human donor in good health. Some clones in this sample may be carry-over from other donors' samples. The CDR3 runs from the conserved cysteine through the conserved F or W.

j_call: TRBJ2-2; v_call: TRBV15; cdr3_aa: CATSRAGGTANTGELFF
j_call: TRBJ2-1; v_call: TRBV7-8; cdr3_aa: CASSQDAGDYNEQFF
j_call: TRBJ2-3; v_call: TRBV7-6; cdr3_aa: CASSLEAGGGTQYF
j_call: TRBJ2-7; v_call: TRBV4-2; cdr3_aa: CASSQDTSGSYEQYF
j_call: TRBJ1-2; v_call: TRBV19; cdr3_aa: CASSPGQGHNYGYTF
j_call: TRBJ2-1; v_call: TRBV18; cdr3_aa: CASSPRASGDNEQFF
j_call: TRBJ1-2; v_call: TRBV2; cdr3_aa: CASSERLGGYGYTF
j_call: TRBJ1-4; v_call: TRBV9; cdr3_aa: CASSVSPRNEKLFF
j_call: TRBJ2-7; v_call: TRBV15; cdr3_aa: CATSSEDRDRHEQYF
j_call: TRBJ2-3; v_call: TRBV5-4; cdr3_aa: CASSTSSGTADTQYF
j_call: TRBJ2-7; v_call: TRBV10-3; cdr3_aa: CAISSGGRGNEQYF
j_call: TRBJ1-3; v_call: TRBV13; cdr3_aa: CASSLLGLSGNTIYF
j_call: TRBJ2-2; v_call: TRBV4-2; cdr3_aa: CASSQALTTGLGELFF
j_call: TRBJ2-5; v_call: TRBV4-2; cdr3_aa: CASSQKKTGGLETQYF
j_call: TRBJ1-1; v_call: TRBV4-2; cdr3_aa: CASSQAAGGTEAFF
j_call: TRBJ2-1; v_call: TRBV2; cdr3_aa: CASIKSNNEQFF
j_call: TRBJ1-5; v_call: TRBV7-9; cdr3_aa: CASSLSGNQPQHF
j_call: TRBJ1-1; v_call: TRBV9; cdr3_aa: CASSVELNTEAFF
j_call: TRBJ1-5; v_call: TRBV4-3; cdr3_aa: CASSHTQQNGPQHF
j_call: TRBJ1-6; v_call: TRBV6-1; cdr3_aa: CASSEEVGGGTQHSPLHF
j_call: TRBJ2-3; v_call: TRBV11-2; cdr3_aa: CASSLFSSGSSTDTQYF
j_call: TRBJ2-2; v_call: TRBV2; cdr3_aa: CASSGQGLGTGELFF
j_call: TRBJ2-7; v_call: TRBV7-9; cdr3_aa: CASSNPADRGEQYF
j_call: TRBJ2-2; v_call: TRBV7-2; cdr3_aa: CASSPGWGGRTGELFF
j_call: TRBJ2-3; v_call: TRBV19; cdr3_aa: CASSTIGPLAGGPEVDTQYF
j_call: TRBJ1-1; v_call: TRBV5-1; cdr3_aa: CASSPNAGVGDGAFF